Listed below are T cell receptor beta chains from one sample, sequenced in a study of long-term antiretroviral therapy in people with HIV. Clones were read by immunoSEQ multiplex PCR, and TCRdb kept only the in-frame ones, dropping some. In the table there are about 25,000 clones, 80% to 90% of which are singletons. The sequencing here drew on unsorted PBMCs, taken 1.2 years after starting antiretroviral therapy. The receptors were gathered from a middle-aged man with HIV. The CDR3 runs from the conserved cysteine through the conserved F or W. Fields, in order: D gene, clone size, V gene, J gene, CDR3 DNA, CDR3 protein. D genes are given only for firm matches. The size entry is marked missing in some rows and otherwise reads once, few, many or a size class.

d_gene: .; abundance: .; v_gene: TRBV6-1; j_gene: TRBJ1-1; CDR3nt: TGTGCCAGCAGTGAGGGATGGACTGAAGCTTTCTTT; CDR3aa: CASSEGWTEAFF
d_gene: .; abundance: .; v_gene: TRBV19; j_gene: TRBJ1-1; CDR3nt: TGTGCCAGTAGTGCTGACGTGAACACTGAAGCTTTCTTT; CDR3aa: CASSADVNTEAFF
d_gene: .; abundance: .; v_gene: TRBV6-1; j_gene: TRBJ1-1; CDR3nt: TGTGCCAGCAGTGTACAGGTTAACACTGAAGCTTTCTTT; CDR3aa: CASSVQVNTEAFF
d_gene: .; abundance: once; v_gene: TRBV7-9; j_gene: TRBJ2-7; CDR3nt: TGTGCCAGCAGCGCTACGGGGGTCGCAACCTACGAGCAGTACTTC; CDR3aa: CASSATGVATYEQYF
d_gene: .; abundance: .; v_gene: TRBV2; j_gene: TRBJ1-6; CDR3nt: TGTGCCAGCAGTGTTAGACAGGATAATTCACCCCTCCACTTT; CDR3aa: CASSVRQDNSPLHF
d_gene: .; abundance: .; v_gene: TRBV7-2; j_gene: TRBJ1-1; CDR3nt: TGTGCCAGCAGCCCGCGGGGAATGAACACTGAAGCTTTCTTT; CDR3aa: CASSPRGMNTEAFF
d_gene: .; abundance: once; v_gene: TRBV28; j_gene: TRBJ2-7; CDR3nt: TGTGCCAGCACCAGACAGGGACTCTCCTACGAGCAGTACTTC; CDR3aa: CASTRQGLSYEQYF
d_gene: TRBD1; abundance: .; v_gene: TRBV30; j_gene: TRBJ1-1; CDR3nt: TGTGCCTGGAGTGTACGGCGGACAGGGTGGACTGAAGCTTTCTTT; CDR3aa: CAWSVRRTGWTEAFF
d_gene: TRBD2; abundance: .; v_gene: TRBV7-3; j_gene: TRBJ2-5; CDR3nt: TGTGCCAGCAGCTTAGGACTAGCGGGGCAAGAGACCCAGTACTTC; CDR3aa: CASSLGLAGQETQYF
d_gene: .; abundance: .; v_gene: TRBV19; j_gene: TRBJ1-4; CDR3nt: TGTGCCAGTAGTATTCCGGGACGATATGAAAAACTGTTTTTT; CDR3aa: CASSIPGRYEKLFF
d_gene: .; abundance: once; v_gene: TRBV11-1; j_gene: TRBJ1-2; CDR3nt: TGTGCCAGCAGCTTAGCGCCGGGGTTTCAACTTGACACCTTC; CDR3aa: CASSLAPGFQLDTF
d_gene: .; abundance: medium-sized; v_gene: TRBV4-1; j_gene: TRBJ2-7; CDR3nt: TGCGCCAGCAGCTTTCGAGAGAGCAACGAGCAGTACTTC; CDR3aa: CASSFRESNEQYF
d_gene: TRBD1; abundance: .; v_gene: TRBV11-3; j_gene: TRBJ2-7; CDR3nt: TGTGCCAGCAGCGATCCGGGACAGGGGGCCTACGAGCAGTACTTC; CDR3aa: CASSDPGQGAYEQYF
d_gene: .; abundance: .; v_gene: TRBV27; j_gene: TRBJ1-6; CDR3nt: TGTGCCACCCGTGTTTCCGATAATTCACCCCTCCACTTT; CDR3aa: CATRVSDNSPLHF
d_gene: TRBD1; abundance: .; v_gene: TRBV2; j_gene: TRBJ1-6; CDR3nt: TGTGCCAGCAGTATTAAGGCAGGGGGCGCGGGTTCACCCCTCCACTTT; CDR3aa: CASSIKAGGAGSPLHF
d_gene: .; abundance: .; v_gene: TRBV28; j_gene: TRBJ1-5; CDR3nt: TGTGCCAGCAGTCATCAGGTCCGGTCCCAGCATTTT; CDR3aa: CASSHQVRSQHF
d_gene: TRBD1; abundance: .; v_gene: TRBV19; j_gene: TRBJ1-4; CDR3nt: TGTGCCAGTACCCGTGACAGGGGTGAAAAACTGTTTTTT; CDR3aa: CASTRDRGEKLFF
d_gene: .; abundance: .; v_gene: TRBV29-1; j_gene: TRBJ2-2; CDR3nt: TGCAGCGTCTCAGGGGACACCGGGGAGCTGTTTTTT; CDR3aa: CSVSGDTGELFF
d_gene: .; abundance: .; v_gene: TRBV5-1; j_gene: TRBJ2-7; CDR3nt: TGCGCCAGCAGCTTCCCAGGAGACTACGAGCAGTACTTC; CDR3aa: CASSFPGDYEQYF
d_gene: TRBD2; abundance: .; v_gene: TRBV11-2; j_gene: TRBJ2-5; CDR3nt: TGTGCCACTAGCGGGGTGTCAGAGACCCAGTACTTC; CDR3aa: CATSGVSETQYF
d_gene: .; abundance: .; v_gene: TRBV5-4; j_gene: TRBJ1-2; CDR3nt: TGTGCCAGCAGCTTGGCGGGGGGGGAGGGTAACTATGGCTACACCTTC; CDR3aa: CASSLAGGEGNYGYTF
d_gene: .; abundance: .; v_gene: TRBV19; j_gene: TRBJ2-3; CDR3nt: TGTGCCACCACCCGTGAGGCTAGCACAGATACGCAGTATTTT; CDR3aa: CATTREASTDTQYF